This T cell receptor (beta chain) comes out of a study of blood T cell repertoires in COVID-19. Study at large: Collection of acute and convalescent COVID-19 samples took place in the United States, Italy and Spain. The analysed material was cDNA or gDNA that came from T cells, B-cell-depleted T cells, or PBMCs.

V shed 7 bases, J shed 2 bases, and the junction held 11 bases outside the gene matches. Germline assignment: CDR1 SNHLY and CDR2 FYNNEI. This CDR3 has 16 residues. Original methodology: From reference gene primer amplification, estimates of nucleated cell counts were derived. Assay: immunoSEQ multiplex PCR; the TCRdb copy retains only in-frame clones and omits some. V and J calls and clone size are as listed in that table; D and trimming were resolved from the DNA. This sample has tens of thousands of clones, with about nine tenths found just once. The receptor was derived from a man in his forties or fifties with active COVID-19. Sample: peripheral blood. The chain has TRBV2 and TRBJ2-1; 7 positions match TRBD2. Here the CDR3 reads CASTPRVGGTYNEQFF. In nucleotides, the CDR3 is TGTGCCAGCACCCCCCGGGTGGGAGGGACCTACAATGAGCAGTTCTTC.